One and the same sample provided the 3 T cell receptor beta chains below, sequenced in a study of post-analysis software for immune sequencing data. Findings and caveats of the study: TRBV5-6, TRBV5-1 and TRBV20-1 belonged to a set of a handful of TRBV segments that were more frequent in patients than controls.

Libraries were made from TCR beta cDNA, and they carried unique molecular identifiers. Using its own MiXCR run on the PCR reads, TCRdb lists one record per CDR3 protein. This table holds roughly 170,000 distinct CDR3 sequences, approximately 31% found once. These receptors lack a known antigen. Sequences were obtained from blood. These receptor sequences come from a girl between 5 and 17 years old with multiple sclerosis.

This chain connects TRBV5-1 to TRBJ1-5; maybe TRBD1 (5 bases). CDR1 is SGHRS, CDR2 YFSETQ, per germline. Trimming took 5 bases from V and 0 from J, leaving 15 bases between them. The CDR3 contains 16 residues. CDR3 DNA sequence: TGCGCCAGCAGAGTAGGTCCGACAGATAGCAATCAGCCCCAGCATTTT. Protein sequence: CASRVGPTDSNQPQHF. Combining the CDR3 with reference TRBV5-1 and TRBJ1-5 gives the whole variable domain KAGVTQTPRYLIKTRGQQVTLSCSPISGHRSVSWYQQTPGQGLQFLFEYFSETQRNKGNFPGRFSGRQFSNSRSEMNVSTLELGDSALYLCASRVGPTDSNQPQHFGDGTRLSIL.

This clonotype came up many times. V and J are TRBV4-1 and TRBJ1-5, with D maybe TRBD1 (5 bases). The CDR3 extends over 16 amino acids. Germline V CDR1 and CDR2: MGHRA, YSYEKL. V shed 0 bases and J shed 2 bases, with 11 bases lying between them. This CDR3 reads CASSQDWTFGNQPQHF. For the CDR3, the DNA is TGCGCCAGCAGCCAAGATTGGACATTCGGCAATCAGCCCCAGCATTTT.

In this sample, this clonotype turned up once. This may arise from a read error, as a much more abundant clone is one base away. The V and J genes are TRBV6-5 and TRBJ2-7; 7 bases align to TRBD1. Trimming at V came to 6 bases and at J to 2 bases, leaving 10 bases not matched to a gene. There are 15 residues in the CDR3. Germline CDR1 is MNHEY and CDR2 is SVGAGI. The CDR3 loop reads CASRGARQGTYEQYF. In DNA, the CDR3 is TGTGCCAGCAGGGGGGCCAGACAGGGAACCTACGAGCAGTACTTC.